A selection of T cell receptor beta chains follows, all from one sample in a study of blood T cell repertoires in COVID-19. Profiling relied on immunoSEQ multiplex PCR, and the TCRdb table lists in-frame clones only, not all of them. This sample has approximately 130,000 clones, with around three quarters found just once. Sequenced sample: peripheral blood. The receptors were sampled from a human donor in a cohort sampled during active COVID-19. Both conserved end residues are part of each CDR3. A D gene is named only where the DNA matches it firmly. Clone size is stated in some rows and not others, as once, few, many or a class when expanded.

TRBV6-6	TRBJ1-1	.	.	CASSNRVTEAFF	TGTGCCAGCAGTAACAGGGTCACTGAAGCTTTCTTT
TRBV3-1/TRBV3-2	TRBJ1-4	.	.	CASTRDTTNEKLFF	TGTGCCAGCACCAGAGACACAACTAATGAAAAACTGTTTTTT
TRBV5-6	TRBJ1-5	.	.	CASSSGHINQPQHF	TGTGCCAGCAGCTCTGGACATATCAATCAGCCCCAGCATTTT
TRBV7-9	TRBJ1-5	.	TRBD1	CASSSRTGWGNQPQHF	TGTGCCAGCAGCTCGAGGACAGGATGGGGCAATCAGCCCCAGCATTTT
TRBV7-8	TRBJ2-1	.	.	CASSPGDWYNEQFF	TGTGCCAGCAGCCCTGGGGACTGGTACAATGAGCAGTTCTTC
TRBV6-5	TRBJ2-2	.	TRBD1	CASSRDRGTGELFF	TGTGCCAGCAGCCGGGACAGGGGGACCGGGGAGCTGTTTTTT
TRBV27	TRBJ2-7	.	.	CASSLSAGALGGSYEQYF	TGTGCCAGCAGTTTATCGGCGGGGGCGCTTGGCGGGTCTTACGAGCAGTACTTC
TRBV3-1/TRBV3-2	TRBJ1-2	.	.	CASSQQGFGGYTF	TGTGCCAGCAGCCAACAGGGATTCGGGGGCTACACCTTC
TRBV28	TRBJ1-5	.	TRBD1	CASNLGGTGGFYQPQHF	TGTGCCAGCAACCTAGGGGGCACAGGGGGCTTTTACCAGCCCCAGCATTTT
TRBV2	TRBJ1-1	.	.	CASKQKNTEAFF	TGTGCCAGCAAGCAAAAGAACACTGAAGCTTTCTTT
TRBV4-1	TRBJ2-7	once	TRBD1	CASSQAGGFGEQYF	TGCGCCAGCAGCCAAGCAGGGGGCTTCGGCGAGCAGTACTTC
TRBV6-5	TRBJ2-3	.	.	CASSLSTDTQYF	TGTGCCAGCAGTCTGTCCACAGATACGCAGTATTTT
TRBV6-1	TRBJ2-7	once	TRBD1	CASSELVRTGASYEQYF	TGTGCCAGCAGTGAATTGGTCAGGACAGGGGCTTCCTACGAGCAGTACTTC
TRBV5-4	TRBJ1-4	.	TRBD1	CASSYRDRGLTNEKLFF	TGTGCCAGCAGCTACCGGGACAGGGGGCTAACTAATGAAAAACTGTTTTTT
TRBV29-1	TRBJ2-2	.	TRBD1	CSGQGQDTGELFF	TGCAGCGGACAGGGGCAGGACACCGGGGAGCTGTTTTTT
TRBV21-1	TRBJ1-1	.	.	CASRIVPSEDTEAFF	TGTGCCAGCAGGATTGTTCCTTCCGAGGACACTGAAGCTTTCTTT
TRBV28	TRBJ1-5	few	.	CASRRGGQPQHF	TGTGCTAGTAGGAGGGGAGGGCAGCCCCAGCATTTT
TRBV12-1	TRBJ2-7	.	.	CASSSGDKRRAYEQYF	TGTGCCAGCAGCTCCGGGGACAAAAGACGGGCCTACGAGCAGTACTTC
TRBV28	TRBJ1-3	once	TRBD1	CASSRRDRGYGNTIYF	TGTGCCAGCAGTCGTCGGGACAGGGGTTACGGAAACACCATATATTTT
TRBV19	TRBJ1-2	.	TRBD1	CASSIGTGANYGYTF	TGTGCCAGTAGTATTGGGACAGGGGCTAACTATGGCTACACCTTC
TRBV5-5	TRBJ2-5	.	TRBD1	CASSYRQGANQETQYF	TGTGCCAGCAGTTATCGACAGGGGGCGAACCAAGAGACCCAGTACTTC
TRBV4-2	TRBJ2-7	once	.	CASSLNPVRQVLSYEQYF	TGTGCCAGCAGTCTTAACCCGGTCAGGCAGGTCCTCTCCTACGAGCAGTACTTC
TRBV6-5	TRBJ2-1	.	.	CASRATGDEQFF	TGTGCCAGCAGAGCGACAGGCGATGAGCAGTTCTTC
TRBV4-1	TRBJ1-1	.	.	CASSQGWARGPTEAFF	TGCGCCAGCAGCCAAGGTTGGGCCAGGGGACCCACTGAAGCTTTCTTT
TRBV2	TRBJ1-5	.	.	CASRWRGEGNQPQHF	TGTGCCAGCAGGTGGAGAGGGGAGGGCAATCAGCCCCAGCATTTT
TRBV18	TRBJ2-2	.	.	CASSPGLNTGELFF	TGTGCCAGCTCACCTGGACTCAACACCGGGGAGCTGTTTTTT
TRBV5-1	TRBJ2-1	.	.	CASSLGWRDNEQFF	TGCGCCAGCAGCTTGGGCTGGAGGGACAATGAGCAGTTCTTC
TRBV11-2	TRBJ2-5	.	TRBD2	CASSLVGRGGLGETQYF	TGTGCCAGCAGCTTAGTGGGCCGGGGGGGTCTCGGAGAGACCCAGTACTTC
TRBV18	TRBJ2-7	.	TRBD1	CASSPLDRVGEQYF	TGTGCCAGCTCACCCCTAGACAGGGTGGGCGAGCAGTACTTC
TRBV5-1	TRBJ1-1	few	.	CASGGSVTEAFF	TGCGCCAGCGGAGGGTCGGTTACTGAAGCTTTCTTT
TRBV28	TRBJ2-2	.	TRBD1	CASSLETGGDTGELFF	TGTGCCAGCAGTTTGGAGACAGGGGGGGACACCGGGGAGCTGTTTTTT
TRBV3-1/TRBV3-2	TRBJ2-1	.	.	CASSQGRREQFF	TGTGCCAGCAGCCAAGGACGGCGGGAGCAGTTCTTC
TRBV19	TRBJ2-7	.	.	CASSPTVNSAYEQYF	TGTGCCAGTAGTCCGACAGTAAATTCGGCATACGAGCAGTACTTC
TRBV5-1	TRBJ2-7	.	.	CASSLRGSTYEQYF	TGCGCCAGCAGCTTGCGGGGATCCACCTACGAGCAGTACTTC
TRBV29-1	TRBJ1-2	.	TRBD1	CSVATLGGRVGYGYTF	TGCAGCGTTGCCACCCTAGGGGGCAGGGTAGGATATGGCTACACCTTC
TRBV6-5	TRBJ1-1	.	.	CASSYLTEAFF	TGTGCCAGCAGTTACCTCACTGAAGCTTTCTTT
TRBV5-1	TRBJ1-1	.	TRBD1	CASSLEGGYTEAFF	TGCGCCAGCAGCTTGGAAGGGGGCTACACTGAAGCTTTCTTT
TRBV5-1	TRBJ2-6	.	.	CASSPPLESSGANVLTF	TGCGCCAGCAGCCCCCCCCTCGAGTCATCTGGGGCCAACGTCCTGACTTTC
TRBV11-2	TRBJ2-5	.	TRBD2	CASSFGSGGQETQYF	TGTGCCAGCAGCTTTGGTAGCGGGGGCCAAGAGACCCAGTACTTC
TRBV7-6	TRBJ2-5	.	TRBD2	CASSLGWGGRETQYF	TGTGCCAGCAGCTTAGGATGGGGAGGGAGAGAGACCCAGTACTTC
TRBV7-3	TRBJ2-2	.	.	CASSQGLLTGELFF	TGTGCCAGCAGCCAGGGACTTCTCACCGGGGAGCTGTTTTTT
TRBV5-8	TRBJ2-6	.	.	CASSLQGASGANVLTF	TGTGCCAGCAGCTTACAGGGAGCCTCTGGGGCCAACGTCCTGACTTTC
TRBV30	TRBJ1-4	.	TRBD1	CASSHLTGIRNEKLFF	TGTGCCTCCTCCCACTTGACAGGGATTCGTAATGAAAAACTGTTTTTT
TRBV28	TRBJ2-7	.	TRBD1	CASLPTGEGVYEQYF	TGTGCCAGCCTTCCCACAGGGGAAGGGGTCTACGAGCAGTACTTC
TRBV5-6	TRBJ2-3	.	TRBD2	CASSLDLGEGTQYF	TGTGCCAGCAGCTTGGACTTGGGGGAGGGTACGCAGTATTTT